This record concerns one TCR beta chain sequence. Its antigen target is currently unknown. No per-base quality is available; no much larger clone lies one base away. This sample was taken from a study of blood T cell repertoires in COVID-19 (TCRdb year 2020). Some background on the complete study: Samples covering the acute and convalescent phases of COVID-19 were provided by collaborators in the United States, Italy and Spain. The dataset comprised deeply sampled blood TCRbeta repertoires from subjects exposed to, actively infected with, or recovered from COVID-19. The material from the prospective study consisted of cDNA or gDNA derived from T cells, B-cell-depleted T cells, or PBMCs. The repertoires were released in a freely available public database meant as a resource for research on the immune response to SARS-CoV-2. A de-identified subject ID, COVID-19 status, age in years and sex were almost always included in the sample metadata. The samples were drawn from two sources: the first 160 participants of the ongoing ImmuneRACE study, and 950 to 1,500 subjects contributed by 6 global collaborators. HLA class I and class II types, where available, came from metadata supplied by the sample provider rather than from assay-based typing.

At one collaborating source in Seattle, patients were enrolled during active infection and were followed longitudinally through the course of disease. Whole blood was collected in K2EDTA tubes by collaborating institutions according to the institutions' own protocols. Collaborator samples were shipped for TCRbeta analysis as frozen whole blood, isolated PBMCs, or DNA extracted from either sample type. TCRbeta CDR3 regions were amplified from genomic DNA using the immunoSEQ Assay, a bias-controlled multiplex PCR. The paper's data handling went like this. The number of nucleated cells in each sample was estimated by amplification of reference gene primers within the assay. Sequence reads were collapsed and filtered to measure the absolute abundance of every unique TCRbeta CDR3 rearrangement. For each sample, productive Simpson clonality was calculated as the square root of Simpson's diversity index across productive rearrangements. TCRdb provides this immuneACCESS table in a form limited to in-frame rearrangements. Some clones are lacking; in checked studies, under half of them reflect an unresolved V gene, and why the rest are absent is not known. V and J calls and clone size are as listed in that table; D and trimming were resolved from the DNA. The sample table lists some 220,000 clones, 65% to 90% of them with a count of one. The ten largest account for approximately 5.1% of the sample.

Points the paper makes about the study in general: The amount of clinical and demographic metadata varied by source and participant and was provided uncurated.

As encoded in the germline V gene (reference sequence), CDR1 is GTSNPN while CDR2 is SVGIG. Trimmed from V: 0 bases; trimmed from J: 9 bases; junction bases lacking a gene match: 7. The CDR3 sequence holds 14 residues, the cysteine and phenylalanine included. The only DNA kept is the CDR3, 42 bases in frame from the first base. The sequence was obtained from a man in his forties or fifties with COVID-19, enrolled during active disease. Here the chain combines TRBV30 and TRBJ1-5; 8 of the junction bases match TRBD1. The sequencing sample was made of peripheral blood. The CDR3 reads as follows: CAWSVGTGSSPQHF. The nucleotides are TGTGCCTGGAGTGTAGGGACAGGTAGCTCGCCCCAGCATTTT.